A single sample is the source of the 30 T cell receptor beta chains below, sequenced in a study of cytomegalovirus exposure and HLA in healthy donors. PCR used 60 Vbeta primers and 13 Jbeta primers. TCRdb keeps only in-frame clones here, not all; method: immunoSEQ multiplex PCR. Here the sample spans roughly 230,000 clones, around 90% being singletons. The sample consisted of PBMCs. The receptors were sampled from a girl aged 2-15 years in good health and CMV-seronegative.

The CDR3 spells CASSYLPRGVDEQYF. The CDR3 region has the DNA TGTGCCAGCAGTTATCTACCCCGCGGGGTGGACGAGCAGTACTTC. The V and J genes are TRBV6-5 and TRBJ2-7; D is possibly TRBD2 (6 bases). Per germline, CDR1 MNHEY and CDR2 SVGAGI. Trimming left V 3 bases short and J 5 bases short, with 17 bases between. This CDR3 comprises 15 residues.

J is TRBJ2-7 and V is TRBV27, with 9 bases aligning to TRBD2. CDR1 is MNHEY, CDR2 SMNVEV, per germline (reference sequence). The CDR3 runs 13 residues. The V gene end was trimmed by 3 bases and the J gene end by 7 bases; junction bases not matched to a gene: 4. The CDR3 DNA is TGTGCCAGCAGTTTTTGGCGGGAGGGGGAGCAGTACTTC. It is translated as CASSFWREGEQYF.

This clone was found once. The chain links TRBV12-5 to TRBJ2-1, with a possible D match to TRBD1 (6 bases). CDR3 length: 15 amino acids. The V and J ends lost 3 bases and 3 bases respectively, with 12 bases between them. CDR1 and CDR2 from the germline V gene are LGHNT and FRNRAP. The CDR3 here is CASGLQGASYNEQFF. The CDR3 DNA follows: TGTGCTAGTGGTTTACAGGGTGCGAGCTACAATGAGCAGTTCTTC.

V is TRBV7-8 and J is TRBJ1-5; the D is unclear. Germline assignment: CDR1 SGHVS and CDR2 FQNEAQ. Trimming removed 1 base from V and 5 bases from J, with 6 bases in between. This CDR3 comprises 13 residues. CDR3 sequence (DNA): TGTGCCAGCAGCTTAGTCGGGGATCAGCCCCAGCATTTT. This encodes CASSLVGDQPQHF.

The V call is TRBV10-1, the J call TRBJ2-5; D might be TRBD2 (5 bases). Trimming left V 7 bases short and J 0 bases short, with 24 bases between. The CDR3 is made up of 18 amino acids. Germline V CDR1 and CDR2: WNHNN, SYGVQD (reference sequence). CDR3 DNA sequence: TGCGCCAGCAATAGACTACACTACTGGCAAAGGTACCAAGAGACCCAGTACTTC. Its translation is CASNRLHYWQRYQETQYF.

The chain is built from TRBV6-5 and TRBJ2-3; D is undetermined. Trimming took off 0 bases at V and 7 bases at J, with 8 bases between the two ends. Germline loops: CDR1 MNHEY, CDR2 SVGAGI. The CDR3 is 13 amino acids. As DNA, the CDR3 is TGTGCCAGCAGTTACTCGAACAGATATACGCAGTATTTT. Its protein product is CASSYSNRYTQYF.

The rearrangement uses TRBV5-4 and TRBJ2-2; 8 nucleotides agree with TRBD2. The CDR3 has 16 amino acids. The germline V gene encodes CDR1 SGHNT and CDR2 YYREEE (reference sequence). Trimming took 0 bases from V and 2 from J; bases not matched to a gene: 3. For the CDR3, the DNA is TGTGCCAGCAGCTTGGGTACTAGCGGAAACACCGGGGAGCTGTTTTTT. Encoded protein: CASSLGTSGNTGELFF.

The chain employs TRBV30 and TRBJ2-5; 13 bases line up with TRBD2. Germline V gene sequence: CDR1 GTSNPN, CDR2 SVGIG (reference sequence). The CDR3 sequence is 16 residues long. V shed 3 bases, J shed 5 bases, and the junction held 9 bases outside the gene matches. In DNA form, the CDR3 reads TGTGCCTGGAGGGCTACTAGCGGGGGGGCCTGGGAGACCCAGTACTTC. Its protein product is CAWRATSGGAWETQYF.

This sequence joins TRBV5-4 and TRBJ1-2; no firm D call. V lost 5 bases and J lost 5, with 13 bases in between. Germline loops: CDR1 SGHNT, CDR2 YYREEE (reference sequence). This CDR3 contains 13 residues. CDR3 in amino acids: CASSLPPTYGYTF. CDR3 coding DNA: TGTGCCAGCAGTCTTCCCCCCACTTATGGCTACACCTTC.

This chain uses TRBV19 with TRBJ2-7; a weak D match, TRBD1 (5 bases). Germline loops: CDR1 LNHDA, CDR2 SQIVND (reference sequence). CDR3 length equals 15 residues. V dropped 3 bases and J dropped 2 bases, with 14 bases sitting between them. CDR3 amino acids: CASSIEAGFTYEQYF. The CDR3 nucleotides read TGTGCCAGTAGTATTGAAGCAGGGTTCACCTACGAGCAGTACTTC.

The chain couples TRBV6-1 to TRBJ2-7, with TRBD2 matching over 8 bases. The CDR3 runs to 15 residues. The ends lost 2 bases at V and 4 bases at J; junction bases unmatched: 7. Germline loops: CDR1 MNHNS, CDR2 SASEGT. In DNA form, the CDR3 reads TGTGCCAGCAGTGAATGGGGACTAGGATCGTACGAGCAGTACTTC. Amino acid sequence: CASSEWGLGSYEQYF.

This chain connects TRBV5-1 to TRBJ2-7, with TRBD1 identical over 9 bases. The CDR3 runs to 18 residues. The V gene end was trimmed by 0 bases and the J gene end by 2 bases; junction bases not matched to a gene: 12. The germline CDR1 and CDR2 sequences are SGHRS and YFSETQ. For the CDR3, the DNA is TGCGCCAGCAGCTTGGCTCCCTCTTATGGACAGGGGACCTACGAGCAGTACTTC. This encodes CASSLAPSYGQGTYEQYF.

The chain recombines TRBV15 with TRBJ2-3; TRBD2 is a possible D gene (6 bases). The germline V gene encodes CDR1 LNHNV and CDR2 YYDKDF (reference sequence). The CDR3 runs to 15 residues. V lost 5 bases to trimming and J lost 2 bases, with 14 bases between them. This CDR3 reads CATSGTPHITDTQYF. The CDR3 nucleotides read TGTGCCACCAGCGGGACTCCACATATCACAGATACGCAGTATTTT.

Note on this clone: Its ends do not fully match the called genes, so a read error is possible. Written as DNA, the CDR3 is TGTGCCAGCAGCTTTGGGGGGACCCAACAGCTCTTT. It yields the protein CASSFGGTQQLF. V usage is TRBV5-6 and J usage is TRBJ1-6; D is perhaps TRBD1 (5 bases). The CDR3 length is 12 residues. In germline, CDR1 is SGHDT, CDR2 YYEEEE.

CDR3 loop: CSVDPGATEAFF. The CDR3 DNA reads as TGCAGCGTTGACCCGGGAGCGACTGAAGCTTTCTTT. The chain employs TRBV29-1 and TRBJ1-1; D unclear. The CDR3 sequence is 12 residues long. Germline V CDR1 and CDR2: SQVTM, ANQGSEA. Trimming left V 3 bases short and J 5 bases short, with 10 bases between. Filled out from reference TRBV29-1 and TRBJ1-1, the complete variable domain reads SAVISQKPSRDICQRGTSLTIQCQVDSQVTMMFWYRQQPGQSLTLIATANQGSEATYESGFVIDKFPISRPNLTFSTLTVSNMSPEDSSIYLCSVDPGATEAFFGQGTRLTVV.

The chain recombines TRBV29-1 with TRBJ2-3, with D uncertain. Germline V gene data show CDR1 as SQVTM and CDR2 as ANQGSEA. V lost 3 bases and J lost 4, with 14 bases in between. CDR3 size: 14 residues. The CDR3 sequence: CSVDLLTRADTQYF. The CDR3 DNA reads TGCAGCGTTGATCTACTAACTCGGGCAGATACGCAGTATTTT.

The genes are TRBV18 and TRBJ1-3; D is unresolved. The CDR3 contains 14 residues. The V and J ends lost 2 bases and 4 bases respectively, with 9 bases between them. Germline V gene data show CDR1 as KGHSH and CDR2 as LQKENI. Here the CDR3 DNA reads TGTGCCAGCTCACCATCGGGTGCGGGAAACACCATATATTTT. Translated, it gives CASSPSGAGNTIYF.

This chain links TRBV6-5 with TRBJ2-2, with TRBD2 matching 10 bases. The V and J ends lost 10 bases and 4 bases, in that order; junction bases with no gene match: 6. The CDR3 sequence is 14 residues long. CDR1 is MNHEY, CDR2 SVGAGI, per germline. CDR3 in amino acids: CATGLAGVTGELFF. The CDR3 DNA reads TGTGCCACGGGGCTAGCGGGAGTCACCGGGGAGCTGTTTTTT.

J is TRBJ2-5 and V is TRBV25-1; TRBD1 aligns across 9 bases. The J call may be incorrect, as the DNA end agrees better with TRBJ2-7. The germline gives CDR1 MGHDK, CDR2 SYGVNS. This CDR3 has 14 residues. In DNA, the CDR3 is TGTGCCAGCAGCTCGGACAGGGGCTCCTACGAGCAGTACTTC. It codes for CASSSDRGSYEQYF.

J is TRBJ1-6 and V is TRBV7-9, with D hard to call. V lost 1 base and J lost 15, with 13 bases in between. Germline V gene sequence: CDR1 SEHNR, CDR2 FQNEAQ (reference sequence). CDR3 length: 13 residues. CDR3 DNA: TGTGCCAGCAGCTTAGTCCCGACTCGTGGCCTCCACTTT. It specifies CASSLVPTRGLHF.

The gene calls are TRBV10-1 and TRBJ2-7, with D uncertain. Trimming took off 3 bases at V and 0 bases at J, with 12 bases between the two ends. This CDR3 spans 15 amino acids. CDR1 is WNHNN and CDR2 is SYGVQD in the germline V gene (reference sequence). The CDR3 loop is CASSEGTAYSYEQYF. CDR3 DNA sequence: TGCGCCAGCAGTGAAGGCACAGCCTACTCCTACGAGCAGTACTTC.

This clone was detected a few times. The rearrangement uses TRBV25-1 and TRBJ2-1, with 8 nucleotides matching TRBD2. Trimming cost V 3 bases and J 8 bases; bases outside gene matches: 6. Germline V gene data show CDR1 as MGHDK and CDR2 as SYGVNS. CDR3 length equals 14 residues. CDR3 DNA: TGTGCCAGCAGTGAGCGAGCGGGAGACGATGAGCAGTTCTTC. Translated: CASSERAGDDEQFF.

In nucleotides, the CDR3 is TGTGCCAGCACCAAAGGGACACCATACACCGGGGAGCTGTTTTTT. Translating it yields CASTKGTPYTGELFF. The chain uses TRBV6-5 and TRBJ2-2; the D gene is possibly TRBD1 (6 bases). V lost 7 bases to trimming and J lost 3 bases, with 15 bases between them. The CDR3 spans 15 residues. Germline lookup yields CDR1 MNHEY and CDR2 SVGAGI.

The chain recombines TRBV6-6 with TRBJ1-6, with D perhaps TRBD1 (6 bases). Between the trimmed V and J ends, which lost 4 bases and 14 bases, there was a span of 24 bases. CDR3 length: 16 amino acids. Germline CDR1 reads MNHNY; CDR2 reads SVGAGI (reference sequence). The CDR3: CASSSPDSFSRGSLHF. The CDR3, as DNA: TGTGCCAGCAGTTCCCCGGACAGTTTTTCTCGTGGGTCCCTCCACTTT.

This rearrangement joins TRBV28 to TRBJ2-1; 7 positions match TRBD2. J lost 10 bases, V lost 6 bases, and 9 bases had no gene match. CDR3 length equals 13 residues. The V gene's germline CDR1 is MDHEN and CDR2 SYDVKM. In DNA form, the CDR3 reads TGTGCCAGCAGCCGCGGGGGAAGGGGAGAGCAGTTCTTC. Encoded protein: CASSRGGRGEQFF. The variable domain in full, completed from reference TRBV28 and TRBJ2-1, reads DVKVTQSSRYLVKRTGEKVFLECVQDMDHENMFWYRQDPGLGLRLIYFSYDVKMKEKGDIPEGYSVSREKKERFSLILESASTNQTSMYLCASSRGGRGEQFFGPGTRLTVL.

The chain joins TRBV5-1 to TRBJ2-2; 7 bases are a match to TRBD1. The germline CDR1 and CDR2 sequences are SGHRS and YFSETQ. The CDR3 is made up of 15 amino acids. V dropped 4 bases and J dropped 2; count of bases not matched to a gene: 5. Here the CDR3 reads CASSSGQVNTGELFF. CDR3 in DNA: TGCGCCAGCAGCAGCGGACAGGTTAACACCGGGGAGCTGTTTTTT.

The chain combines TRBV7-2 with TRBJ1-3; D unresolved. This CDR3 has 15 residues. Trimming cost V 1 base and J 3 bases, with 10 bases left between them. Germline V gene lookup returns CDR1 SGHTA and CDR2 FQGNSA. CDR3 sequence (DNA): TGTGCCAGCAGCTTAGTCCTCGGGGTTGGAAACACCATATATTTT. It yields the protein CASSLVLGVGNTIYF.

This clone was seen once. The chain uses TRBV5-4 and TRBJ2-3, with 15 positions matching TRBD2. V shed 2 bases and J 3 bases; nucleotides not matched to a gene: 7. Per the germline V gene, CDR1 is SGHNT and CDR2 is YYREEE (reference sequence). The CDR3 runs to 18 residues. CDR3 in DNA: TGTGCCAGCAGCTTAATTGCGGGACTAGCGGGAGGAACAGATACGCAGTATTTT. It translates to CASSLIAGLAGGTDTQYF.

The rearrangement links TRBV2 to TRBJ2-3; D might be TRBD2 (7 bases). Germline CDR1 SNHLY, CDR2 FYNNEI. Trimming removed 8 bases from V and 2 bases from J, with 14 bases in between. The CDR3 is made up of 14 amino acids. The CDR3 nucleotides are TGTGCCAGCGGAGGGGGAGGGAACACAGATACGCAGTATTTT. Amino acids: CASGGGGNTDTQYF.

The J gene is TRBJ2-2, the V gene TRBV19; D remains ambiguous. CDR3 length equals 17 residues. V was clipped by 5 bases and J by 9 bases, with 25 bases between them. The germline CDR1 and CDR2 sequences are LNHDA and SQIVND (reference sequence). In DNA, the CDR3 is TGTGCCAGTAGTTTCTTAGAGGTTTTCGCCTTAAGTCGGGAGCTGTTTTTT. Its protein product is CASSFLEVFALSRELFF.